This T cell receptor (beta chain) derives from a study of blood T cell repertoires in COVID-19. Study information: The United States, Italy and Spain were the sources of the acute and convalescent COVID-19 samples. The cDNA or gDNA used as material had been derived from T cells, B-cell-depleted T cells, or PBMCs.

Sequenced by immunoSEQ multiplex PCR; TCRdb stores in-frame clones only, minus some. The table lists fewer than 200,000 clones, approximately 83% of them singletons, with roughly a tenth in the top ten. The TCR comes from a man aged 70-80 years with active or convalescent COVID-19. Input material: peripheral blood.

CDR3 sequence: CASKAERGSSYNEQFF. The CDR3 coding sequence is TGCGCCAGCAAGGCCGAGCGGGGTAGCTCCTACAATGAGCAGTTCTTC. The chain has TRBV5-1 and TRBJ2-1; 7 positions agree with TRBD2. The length of the CDR3 is 16 residues. Germline loops: CDR1 SGHRS, CDR2 YFSETQ. V gave up 6 bases and J gave up 0 bases; unmatched junction bases: 9. The full variable domain, completed using reference TRBV5-1 and TRBJ2-1, is KAGVTQTPRYLIKTRGQQVTLSCSPISGHRSVSWYQQTPGQGLQFLFEYFSETQRNKGNFPGRFSGRQFSNSRSEMNVSTLELGDSALYLCASKAERGSSYNEQFFGPGTRLTVL.